This T cell receptor beta chain was sequenced during a study of glioma-infiltrating T cells after dendritic cell vaccination (dated by TCRdb to about 2016). With regard to the full study: The cohort included some 15 glioblastoma patients drawn from Phase I and II dendritic cell vaccination trials, of whom 9 were newly diagnosed and 6 had recurrent disease. Each patient got three intradermal injections of the dendritic cell vaccine, spaced at biweekly intervals, in the arm below the axilla. To make the vaccine, monocyte-derived dendritic cells were cultured for 7 to 8 days with IL-4 and GM-CSF and then pulsed overnight with autologous tumor lysate. Tumor-infiltrating lymphocyte content was quantified and tumor and blood repertoires were compared in dendritic cell-vaccinated glioblastoma patients by deep sequencing of TCR beta CDR3 regions. Survival after dendritic cell vaccination was correlated with TCR sequencing metrics such as TIL content and the overlap between tumor and blood repertoires. Between 2003 and 2012, patients were given autologous tumor lysate-pulsed dendritic cell vaccination.

About this clone: Its antigen remains unidentified. Base quality data are lacking; no much larger clone is found one base away.

Trimming costs V 3 bases and J 6 bases, and their ends lie 17 bases apart. The CDR3 numbers 16 residues from cysteine through phenylalanine. The sequence is cut down to CDR3 DNA, 48 bases in frame from base 1. In the germline V gene, CDR1 corresponds to LGHNA and CDR2 to YSLEER. The immunoSEQ assay amplified TCRB CDR3 regions from roughly 2 micrograms of genomic DNA, or from all available DNA when less than that amount was available. The multiplex PCR relied on 60 forward primers for TCR V beta segments and 13 reverse primers for J beta segments. To estimate reads per starting template, synthetic control templates were spiked into each sample at limiting dilution. Reads of 87 bp were generated by sequencing on the Illumina HiSeq System. The authors processed their data as follows. PCR and sequencing errors were removed by a nearest neighbor algorithm that merged closely related sequences. TCR overlap was measured as the percentage of unique tumor TCR beta sequences that were also present in the peripheral blood of the same patient. In TCRdb, the immuneACCESS table is reduced to in-frame sequences with V and J assigned. These tables do not hold every clone; where another copy was compared, an unresolved V gene accounts for under half, and the others remain unexplained. V, J and clone size are taken as reported in that table, and D and trimming were inferred from the DNA itself. This sample lists more than 55,000 clones; approximately 81% were detected once. Jointly, the top ten make up about 8.1% of the sample.

Beyond this particular receptor, the publication reports: TCR clonality showed no direct relationship with survival, which suggests that a diverse polyclonal response may matter. After dendritic cell vaccination, a higher estimated pretreatment TIL content predicted longer time to progression and overall survival. The TCR overlap response model with three groups was called speculative and said to need prospective validation. The cohort was small and heterogeneous, few patients had complete blood and tumor sets, and even fewer had initial-recurrent tumor pairs.

The time point label corresponds to: after dendritic cell vaccination, including at tumor progression/relapse. Patients were selected for having adequate residual fresh-frozen tumor tissue and more than two years of available survival data. An isocitrate dehydrogenase mutation was not carried by any of the glioblastoma patients, although molecular status was otherwise variable. PBMC collection took place before vaccination, two weeks after the third vaccination, and at tumor progression if progression occurred. Genomic DNA was extracted with the Qiagen DNeasy Blood extraction Kit. The receptor was derived from a human donor with glioblastoma. This chain joins TRBV4-3 to TRBJ2-2; the D gene is possibly TRBD1, with 5 bases matching. This sample comprised blood, obtained after dendritic cell vaccination. Read as DNA, the sequence is TGCGCCAGCAGCCATCGTAGGACATTATCCCCCGGGGAGCTGTTTTTT. Translated, this is CASSHRRTLSPGELFF.